This T cell receptor (beta chain) was sequenced for a study of blood T cell repertoires in COVID-19 (dated by TCRdb to between 2020 and 2021). Notes on the research overall: Collaborator samples came from the United States, Italy and Spain and covered acute and convalescent phases of COVID-19. The material from the prospective study consisted of cDNA or gDNA derived from T cells, B-cell-depleted T cells, or PBMCs. Where HLA class I and class II types were available, the types were taken from metadata supplied by the sample provider, not from assay-based typing. Deeply sampled blood TCRbeta repertoires from subjects exposed to, actively infected with, or recovered from COVID-19 were included in the dataset. A de-identified subject ID, COVID-19 status, age in years and sex were almost always included in the sample metadata. The repertoires were released in a freely available public database intended as a resource for research on the immune response to SARS-CoV-2. The samples were drawn from two sources: the first 160 participants of the ongoing ImmuneRACE study, and 1,254 subjects contributed by 6 global collaborators. General study outcomes and caveats: The quantity of clinical and demographic metadata differed by source and by participant and was supplied without curation.

The CDR3 starts with the cysteine, ends with the phenylalanine, and has 17 residues. Only the CDR3 DNA is retained, 51 bases long and in frame from the first base. V ends up 4 bases short and J 2 bases short, with an unmatched junction base count of 10. The germline V gene (reference sequence) gives CDR1 as LGHDT and CDR2 as YNNKEL. TCRbeta CDR3 regions were amplified from genomic DNA by means of the immunoSEQ Assay, a bias-controlled multiplex PCR. The study's processing was this. The number of nucleated cells in each sample was estimated from the amplification of reference gene primers within the assay. To quantify the absolute abundance of each unique TCRbeta CDR3 rearrangement, sequence reads were collapsed and filtered. For each sample, productive Simpson clonality was calculated as the square root of Simpson's diversity index across productive rearrangements. This is the immuneACCESS table as TCRdb keeps it, with only in-frame sequences that have V and J called. A part of the clones is gone; compared with another copy, unresolved V genes explain less than half, and the rest is unexplained. The V and J calls and clone size are taken from that table; D and trimming were inferred from the DNA. The sample table holds some 190,000 clones, of which nearly 80% were seen once. Jointly, the top ten make up approximately 15% of the sample.

Participants in the prospective study were enrolled through a virtual design, were aged about 18 to 90 years, and lived in roughly 24 United States geographic areas. In the prospective study, cohorts were assigned on the basis of participant-reported clinical history obtained from a screening survey and a study questionnaire. Exposed participants had been in contact with someone with a PCR-confirmed or clinician-diagnosed COVID-19 case within 2 weeks of study entry. In the prospective study, mobile phlebotomists collected whole blood, serum and a nasopharyngeal or oropharyngeal swab from each participant. Additional blood draws and questionnaires over an approximately two-month period could optionally be provided by prospective study participants. Blood samples from the prospective study were shipped frozen or at room temperature prior to DNA extraction. Turning to this clone: Its antigen target is currently unknown. The record has no base qualities; no much larger clone is one base away.

The TCR sequence derives from a man between 60 and 70 years old who had been exposed to COVID-19. Recombination joined TRBV3-1 (or the pseudogene TRBV3-2) with TRBJ1-2, and 10 junction bases match TRBD1. The sample consisted of PBMCs or T cells enriched from blood (not recorded which). The CDR3 is CASSPLPGTGENYGYTF. The DNA reads as follows: TGTGCCAGCAGCCCACTTCCCGGGACAGGGGAAAACTATGGCTACACCTTC.